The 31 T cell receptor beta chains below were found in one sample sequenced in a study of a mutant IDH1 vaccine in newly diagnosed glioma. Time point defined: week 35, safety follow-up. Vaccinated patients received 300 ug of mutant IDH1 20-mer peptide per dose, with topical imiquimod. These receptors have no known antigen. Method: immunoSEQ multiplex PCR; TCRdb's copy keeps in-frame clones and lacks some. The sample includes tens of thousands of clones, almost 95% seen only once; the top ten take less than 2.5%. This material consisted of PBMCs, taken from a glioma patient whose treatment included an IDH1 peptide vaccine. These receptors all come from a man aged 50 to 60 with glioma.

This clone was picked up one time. CDR3 residues: CASGLVGGELFF. Here the CDR3 DNA reads TGTGCTAGTGGTTTGGTAGGCGGGGAGCTGTTTTTT. V usage is TRBV12-5 and J usage is TRBJ2-2; D is unresolved. This CDR3 has 12 residues. Trimming shortened V by 0 bases and J by 7 bases, and 3 bases separated the two germline ends. Per the germline V gene, CDR1 is LGHNT and CDR2 is FRNRAP.

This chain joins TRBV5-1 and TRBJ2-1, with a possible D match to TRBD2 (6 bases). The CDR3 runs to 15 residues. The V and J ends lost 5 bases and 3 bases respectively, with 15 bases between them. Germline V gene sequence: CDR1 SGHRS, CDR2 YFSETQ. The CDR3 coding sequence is TGCGCCAGCAGGTTTCCCATGGGGGGCTACAATGAGCAGTTCTTC. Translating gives CASRFPMGGYNEQFF.

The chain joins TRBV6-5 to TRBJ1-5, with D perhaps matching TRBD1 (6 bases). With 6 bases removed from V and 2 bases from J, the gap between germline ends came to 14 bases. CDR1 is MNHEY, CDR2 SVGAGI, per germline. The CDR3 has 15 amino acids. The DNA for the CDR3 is TGTGCCAGCAGGATGACAGGTAATGGCAATCAGCCCCAGCATTTT. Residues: CASRMTGNGNQPQHF.

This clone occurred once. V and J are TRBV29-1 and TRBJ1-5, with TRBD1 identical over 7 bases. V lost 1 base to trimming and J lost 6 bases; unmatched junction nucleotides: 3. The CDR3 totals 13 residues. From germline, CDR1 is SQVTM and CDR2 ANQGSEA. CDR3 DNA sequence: TGCAGCGTTGAAGGACAGGGAAGTCAGCCCCAGCATTTT. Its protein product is CSVEGQGSQPQHF.

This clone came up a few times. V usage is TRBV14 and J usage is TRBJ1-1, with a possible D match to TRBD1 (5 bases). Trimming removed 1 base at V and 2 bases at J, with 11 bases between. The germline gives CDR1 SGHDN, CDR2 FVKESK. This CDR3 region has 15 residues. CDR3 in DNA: TGTGCCAGCAGCCAAGCCCAGGGAGGAAACACTGAAGCTTTCTTT. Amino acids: CASSQAQGGNTEAFF.

The CDR3 region is CASSLGIYNEQFF. Here the CDR3 DNA reads TGTGCCAGCAGCTTAGGAATCTACAATGAGCAGTTCTTC. The chain is built from TRBV7-3 and TRBJ2-1; D remains ambiguous. Per germline, CDR1 SGHTA and CDR2 FQGTGA. The CDR3 has 13 residues. V was pared by 2 bases and J by 3 bases, with 5 bases between.

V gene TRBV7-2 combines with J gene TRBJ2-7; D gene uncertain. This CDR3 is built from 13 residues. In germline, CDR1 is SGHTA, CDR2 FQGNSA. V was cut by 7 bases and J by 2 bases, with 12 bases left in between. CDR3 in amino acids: CASKPGTAYEQYF. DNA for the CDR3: TGTGCCAGCAAACCAGGAACGGCCTACGAGCAGTACTTC.

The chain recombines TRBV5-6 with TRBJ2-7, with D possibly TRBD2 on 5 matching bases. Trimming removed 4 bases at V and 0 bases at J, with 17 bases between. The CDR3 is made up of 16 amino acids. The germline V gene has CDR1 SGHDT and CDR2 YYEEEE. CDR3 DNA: TGTGCCAGCAGCGCCTGGACTCGACAAACCTCCTACGAGCAGTACTTC. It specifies CASSAWTRQTSYEQYF.

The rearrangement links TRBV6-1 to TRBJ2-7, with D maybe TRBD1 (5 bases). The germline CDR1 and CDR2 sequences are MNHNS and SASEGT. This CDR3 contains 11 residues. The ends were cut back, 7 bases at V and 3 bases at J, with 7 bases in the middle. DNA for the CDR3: TGTGCCAGCACAGACAGCTACGAGCAGTACTTC. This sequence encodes CASTDSYEQYF.

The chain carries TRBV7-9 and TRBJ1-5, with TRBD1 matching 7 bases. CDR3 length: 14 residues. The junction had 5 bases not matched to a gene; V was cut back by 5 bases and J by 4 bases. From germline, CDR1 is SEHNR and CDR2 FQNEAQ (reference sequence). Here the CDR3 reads CASSQAGGNQPQHF. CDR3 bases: TGTGCCAGCAGCCAAGCAGGGGGTAATCAGCCCCAGCATTTT.

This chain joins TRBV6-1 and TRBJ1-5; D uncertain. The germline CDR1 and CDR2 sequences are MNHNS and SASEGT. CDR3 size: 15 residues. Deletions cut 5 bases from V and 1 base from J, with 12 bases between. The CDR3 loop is CASSISVGSNQPQHF. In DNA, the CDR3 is TGTGCCAGCAGTATCTCGGTCGGGAGCAATCAGCCCCAGCATTTT.

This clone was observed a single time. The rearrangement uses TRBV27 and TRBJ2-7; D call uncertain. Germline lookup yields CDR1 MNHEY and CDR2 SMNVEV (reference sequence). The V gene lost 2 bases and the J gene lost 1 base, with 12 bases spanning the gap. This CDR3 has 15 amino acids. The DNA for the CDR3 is TGTGCCAGCAGTTTAAATTTTCACCAGTCCTACGAGCAGTACTTC. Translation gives CASSLNFHQSYEQYF.

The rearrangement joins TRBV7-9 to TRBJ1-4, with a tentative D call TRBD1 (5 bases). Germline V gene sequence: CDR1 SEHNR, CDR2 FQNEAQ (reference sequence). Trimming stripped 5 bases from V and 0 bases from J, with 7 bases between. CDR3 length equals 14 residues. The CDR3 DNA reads TGTGCCAGCAGCCAGACAGCAACTAATGAAAAACTGTTTTTT. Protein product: CASSQTATNEKLFF.

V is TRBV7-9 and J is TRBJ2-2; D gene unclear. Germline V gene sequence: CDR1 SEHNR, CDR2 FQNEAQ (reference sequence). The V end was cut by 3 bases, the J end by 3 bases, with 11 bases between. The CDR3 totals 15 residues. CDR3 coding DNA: TGTGCCAGCAGCTTGCCTATAGATCACACCGGGGAGCTGTTTTTT. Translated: CASSLPIDHTGELFF.

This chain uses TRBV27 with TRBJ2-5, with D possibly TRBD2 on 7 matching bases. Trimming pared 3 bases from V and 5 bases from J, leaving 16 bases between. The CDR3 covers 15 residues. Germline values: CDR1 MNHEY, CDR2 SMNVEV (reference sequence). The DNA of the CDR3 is TGTGCCAGCAGTTTCGGGGCGGGGGCAGGGGAGACCCAGTACTTC. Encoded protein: CASSFGAGAGETQYF.

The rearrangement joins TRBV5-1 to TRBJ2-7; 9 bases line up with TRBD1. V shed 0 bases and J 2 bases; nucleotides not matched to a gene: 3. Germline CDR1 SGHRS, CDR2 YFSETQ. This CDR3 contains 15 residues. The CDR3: CASSLDRGHAYEQYF. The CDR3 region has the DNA TGCGCCAGCAGCTTGGACAGGGGGCACGCCTACGAGCAGTACTTC. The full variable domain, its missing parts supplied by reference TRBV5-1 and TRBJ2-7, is KAGVTQTPRYLIKTRGQQVTLSCSPISGHRSVSWYQQTPGQGLQFLFEYFSETQRNKGNFPGRFSGRQFSNSRSEMNVSTLELGDSALYLCASSLDRGHAYEQYFGPGTRLTVT.

CDR3 amino acids: CASSQDPAGRDNYGYTF. CDR3 DNA sequence: TGCGCCAGCAGCCAAGATCCGGCCGGGAGGGATAACTATGGCTACACCTTC. The chain combines TRBV4-3 with TRBJ1-2; no firm D call. The V end was cut by 0 bases, the J end by 1 base, with 15 bases between. CDR3 length: 17 amino acids. CDR1 LGHNA and CDR2 YSLEER come from the germline V gene.

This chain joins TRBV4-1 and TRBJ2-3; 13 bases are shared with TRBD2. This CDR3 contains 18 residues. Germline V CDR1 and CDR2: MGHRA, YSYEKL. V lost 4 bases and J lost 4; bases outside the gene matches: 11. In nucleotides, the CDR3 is TGCGCCAGCAGCCCCGATCGGACTAGCGGGAGTCTCGCAGATACGCAGTATTTT. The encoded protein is CASSPDRTSGSLADTQYF.

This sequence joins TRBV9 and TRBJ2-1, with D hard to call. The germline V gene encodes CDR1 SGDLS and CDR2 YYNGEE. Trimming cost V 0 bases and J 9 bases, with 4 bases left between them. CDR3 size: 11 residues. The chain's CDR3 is CASSVEGEQFF. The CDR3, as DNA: TGTGCCAGCAGCGTAGAGGGTGAGCAGTTCTTC.

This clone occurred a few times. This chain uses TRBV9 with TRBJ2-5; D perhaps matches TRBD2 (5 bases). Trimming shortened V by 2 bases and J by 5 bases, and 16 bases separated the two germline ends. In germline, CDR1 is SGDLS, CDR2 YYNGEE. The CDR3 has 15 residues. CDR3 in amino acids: CASSVLALTGETQYF. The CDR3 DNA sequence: TGTGCCAGCAGCGTCCTTGCACTAACGGGGGAGACCCAGTACTTC.

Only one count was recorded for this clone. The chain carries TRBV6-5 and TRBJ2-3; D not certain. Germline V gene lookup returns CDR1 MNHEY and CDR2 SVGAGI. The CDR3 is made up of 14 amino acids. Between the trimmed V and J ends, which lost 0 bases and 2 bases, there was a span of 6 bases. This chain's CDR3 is CASSYSFYTDTQYF. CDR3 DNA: TGTGCCAGCAGTTACTCGTTCTACACAGATACGCAGTATTTT.

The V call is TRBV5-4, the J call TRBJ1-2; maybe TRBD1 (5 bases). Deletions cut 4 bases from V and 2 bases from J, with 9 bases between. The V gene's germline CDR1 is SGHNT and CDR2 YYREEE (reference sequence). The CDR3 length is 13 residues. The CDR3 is CASSPGGNYGYTF. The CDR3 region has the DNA TGTGCCAGCAGCCCCGGGGGAAACTATGGCTACACCTTC. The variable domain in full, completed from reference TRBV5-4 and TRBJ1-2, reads ETGVTQSPTHLIKTRGQQVTLRCSSQSGHNTVSWYQQALGQGPQFIFQYYREEENGRGNFPPRFSGLQFPNYSSELNVNALELDDSALYLCASSPGGNYGYTFGSGTRLTVV.

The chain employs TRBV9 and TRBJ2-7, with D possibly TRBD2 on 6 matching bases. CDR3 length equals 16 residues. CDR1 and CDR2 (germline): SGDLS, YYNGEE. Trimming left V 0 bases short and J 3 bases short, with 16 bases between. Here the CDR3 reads CASSVAGQAEGYEQYF. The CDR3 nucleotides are TGTGCCAGCAGCGTAGCTGGGCAGGCGGAGGGCTACGAGCAGTACTTC.

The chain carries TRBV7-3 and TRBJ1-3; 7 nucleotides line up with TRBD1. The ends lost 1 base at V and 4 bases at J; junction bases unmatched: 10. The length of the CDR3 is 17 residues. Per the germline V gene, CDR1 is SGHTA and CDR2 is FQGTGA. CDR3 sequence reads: CASSLRPPGTAGNTIYF. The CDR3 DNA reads TGTGCCAGCAGCTTAAGACCCCCGGGGACAGCCGGAAACACCATATATTTT. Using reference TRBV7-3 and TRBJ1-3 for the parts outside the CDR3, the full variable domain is GAGVSQTPSNKVTEKGKYVELRCDPISGHTALYWYRQSLGQGPEFLIYFQGTGAADDSGLPNDRFFAVRPEGSVSTLKIQRTERGDSAVYLCASSLRPPGTAGNTIYFGEGSWLTVV.

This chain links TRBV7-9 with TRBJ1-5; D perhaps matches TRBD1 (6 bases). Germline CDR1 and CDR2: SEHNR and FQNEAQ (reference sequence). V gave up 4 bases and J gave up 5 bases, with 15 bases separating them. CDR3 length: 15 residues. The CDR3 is CASSSPGTSDQPQHF. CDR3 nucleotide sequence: TGTGCCAGCAGCTCGCCCGGGACATCCGATCAGCCCCAGCATTTT.

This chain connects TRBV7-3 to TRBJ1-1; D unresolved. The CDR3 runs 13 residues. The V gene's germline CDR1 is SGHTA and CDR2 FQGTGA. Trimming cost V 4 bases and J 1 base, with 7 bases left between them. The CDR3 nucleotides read TGTGCCAGCAGCTCTGGTCCGAACACTGAAGCTTTCTTT. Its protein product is CASSSGPNTEAFF.

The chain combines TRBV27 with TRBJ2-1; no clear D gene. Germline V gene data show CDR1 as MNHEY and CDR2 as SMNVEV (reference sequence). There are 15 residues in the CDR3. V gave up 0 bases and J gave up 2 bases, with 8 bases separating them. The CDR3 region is CASSLSGSAYNEQFF. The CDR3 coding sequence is TGTGCCAGCAGTTTATCTGGGTCCGCCTACAATGAGCAGTTCTTC.

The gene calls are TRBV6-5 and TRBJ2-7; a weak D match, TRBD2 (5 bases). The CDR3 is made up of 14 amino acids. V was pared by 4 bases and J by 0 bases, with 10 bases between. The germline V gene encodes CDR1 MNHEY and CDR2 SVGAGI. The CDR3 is CASSFGKSSYEQYF. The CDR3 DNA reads TGTGCCAGCAGTTTCGGGAAGAGCTCCTACGAGCAGTACTTC.

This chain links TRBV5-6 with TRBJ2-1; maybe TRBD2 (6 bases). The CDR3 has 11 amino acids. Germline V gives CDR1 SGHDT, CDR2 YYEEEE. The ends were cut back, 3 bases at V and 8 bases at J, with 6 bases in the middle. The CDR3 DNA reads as TGTGCCAGCAGCTGGGACTATGAGCAGTTCTTC. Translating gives CASSWDYEQFF.

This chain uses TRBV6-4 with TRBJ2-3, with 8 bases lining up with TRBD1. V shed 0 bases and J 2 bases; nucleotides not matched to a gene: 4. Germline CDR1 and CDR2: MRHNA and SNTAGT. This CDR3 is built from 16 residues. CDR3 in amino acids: CASSDSGTGDTDTQYF. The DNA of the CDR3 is TGTGCCAGCAGTGACTCCGGGACAGGTGACACAGATACGCAGTATTTT.

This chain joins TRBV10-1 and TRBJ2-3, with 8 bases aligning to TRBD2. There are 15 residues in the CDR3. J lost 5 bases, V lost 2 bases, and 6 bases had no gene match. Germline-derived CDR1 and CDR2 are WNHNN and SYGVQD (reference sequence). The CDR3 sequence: CASSEKTAGGDTQYF. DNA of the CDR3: TGCGCCAGCAGTGAGAAAACGGCGGGGGGAGATACGCAGTATTTT.